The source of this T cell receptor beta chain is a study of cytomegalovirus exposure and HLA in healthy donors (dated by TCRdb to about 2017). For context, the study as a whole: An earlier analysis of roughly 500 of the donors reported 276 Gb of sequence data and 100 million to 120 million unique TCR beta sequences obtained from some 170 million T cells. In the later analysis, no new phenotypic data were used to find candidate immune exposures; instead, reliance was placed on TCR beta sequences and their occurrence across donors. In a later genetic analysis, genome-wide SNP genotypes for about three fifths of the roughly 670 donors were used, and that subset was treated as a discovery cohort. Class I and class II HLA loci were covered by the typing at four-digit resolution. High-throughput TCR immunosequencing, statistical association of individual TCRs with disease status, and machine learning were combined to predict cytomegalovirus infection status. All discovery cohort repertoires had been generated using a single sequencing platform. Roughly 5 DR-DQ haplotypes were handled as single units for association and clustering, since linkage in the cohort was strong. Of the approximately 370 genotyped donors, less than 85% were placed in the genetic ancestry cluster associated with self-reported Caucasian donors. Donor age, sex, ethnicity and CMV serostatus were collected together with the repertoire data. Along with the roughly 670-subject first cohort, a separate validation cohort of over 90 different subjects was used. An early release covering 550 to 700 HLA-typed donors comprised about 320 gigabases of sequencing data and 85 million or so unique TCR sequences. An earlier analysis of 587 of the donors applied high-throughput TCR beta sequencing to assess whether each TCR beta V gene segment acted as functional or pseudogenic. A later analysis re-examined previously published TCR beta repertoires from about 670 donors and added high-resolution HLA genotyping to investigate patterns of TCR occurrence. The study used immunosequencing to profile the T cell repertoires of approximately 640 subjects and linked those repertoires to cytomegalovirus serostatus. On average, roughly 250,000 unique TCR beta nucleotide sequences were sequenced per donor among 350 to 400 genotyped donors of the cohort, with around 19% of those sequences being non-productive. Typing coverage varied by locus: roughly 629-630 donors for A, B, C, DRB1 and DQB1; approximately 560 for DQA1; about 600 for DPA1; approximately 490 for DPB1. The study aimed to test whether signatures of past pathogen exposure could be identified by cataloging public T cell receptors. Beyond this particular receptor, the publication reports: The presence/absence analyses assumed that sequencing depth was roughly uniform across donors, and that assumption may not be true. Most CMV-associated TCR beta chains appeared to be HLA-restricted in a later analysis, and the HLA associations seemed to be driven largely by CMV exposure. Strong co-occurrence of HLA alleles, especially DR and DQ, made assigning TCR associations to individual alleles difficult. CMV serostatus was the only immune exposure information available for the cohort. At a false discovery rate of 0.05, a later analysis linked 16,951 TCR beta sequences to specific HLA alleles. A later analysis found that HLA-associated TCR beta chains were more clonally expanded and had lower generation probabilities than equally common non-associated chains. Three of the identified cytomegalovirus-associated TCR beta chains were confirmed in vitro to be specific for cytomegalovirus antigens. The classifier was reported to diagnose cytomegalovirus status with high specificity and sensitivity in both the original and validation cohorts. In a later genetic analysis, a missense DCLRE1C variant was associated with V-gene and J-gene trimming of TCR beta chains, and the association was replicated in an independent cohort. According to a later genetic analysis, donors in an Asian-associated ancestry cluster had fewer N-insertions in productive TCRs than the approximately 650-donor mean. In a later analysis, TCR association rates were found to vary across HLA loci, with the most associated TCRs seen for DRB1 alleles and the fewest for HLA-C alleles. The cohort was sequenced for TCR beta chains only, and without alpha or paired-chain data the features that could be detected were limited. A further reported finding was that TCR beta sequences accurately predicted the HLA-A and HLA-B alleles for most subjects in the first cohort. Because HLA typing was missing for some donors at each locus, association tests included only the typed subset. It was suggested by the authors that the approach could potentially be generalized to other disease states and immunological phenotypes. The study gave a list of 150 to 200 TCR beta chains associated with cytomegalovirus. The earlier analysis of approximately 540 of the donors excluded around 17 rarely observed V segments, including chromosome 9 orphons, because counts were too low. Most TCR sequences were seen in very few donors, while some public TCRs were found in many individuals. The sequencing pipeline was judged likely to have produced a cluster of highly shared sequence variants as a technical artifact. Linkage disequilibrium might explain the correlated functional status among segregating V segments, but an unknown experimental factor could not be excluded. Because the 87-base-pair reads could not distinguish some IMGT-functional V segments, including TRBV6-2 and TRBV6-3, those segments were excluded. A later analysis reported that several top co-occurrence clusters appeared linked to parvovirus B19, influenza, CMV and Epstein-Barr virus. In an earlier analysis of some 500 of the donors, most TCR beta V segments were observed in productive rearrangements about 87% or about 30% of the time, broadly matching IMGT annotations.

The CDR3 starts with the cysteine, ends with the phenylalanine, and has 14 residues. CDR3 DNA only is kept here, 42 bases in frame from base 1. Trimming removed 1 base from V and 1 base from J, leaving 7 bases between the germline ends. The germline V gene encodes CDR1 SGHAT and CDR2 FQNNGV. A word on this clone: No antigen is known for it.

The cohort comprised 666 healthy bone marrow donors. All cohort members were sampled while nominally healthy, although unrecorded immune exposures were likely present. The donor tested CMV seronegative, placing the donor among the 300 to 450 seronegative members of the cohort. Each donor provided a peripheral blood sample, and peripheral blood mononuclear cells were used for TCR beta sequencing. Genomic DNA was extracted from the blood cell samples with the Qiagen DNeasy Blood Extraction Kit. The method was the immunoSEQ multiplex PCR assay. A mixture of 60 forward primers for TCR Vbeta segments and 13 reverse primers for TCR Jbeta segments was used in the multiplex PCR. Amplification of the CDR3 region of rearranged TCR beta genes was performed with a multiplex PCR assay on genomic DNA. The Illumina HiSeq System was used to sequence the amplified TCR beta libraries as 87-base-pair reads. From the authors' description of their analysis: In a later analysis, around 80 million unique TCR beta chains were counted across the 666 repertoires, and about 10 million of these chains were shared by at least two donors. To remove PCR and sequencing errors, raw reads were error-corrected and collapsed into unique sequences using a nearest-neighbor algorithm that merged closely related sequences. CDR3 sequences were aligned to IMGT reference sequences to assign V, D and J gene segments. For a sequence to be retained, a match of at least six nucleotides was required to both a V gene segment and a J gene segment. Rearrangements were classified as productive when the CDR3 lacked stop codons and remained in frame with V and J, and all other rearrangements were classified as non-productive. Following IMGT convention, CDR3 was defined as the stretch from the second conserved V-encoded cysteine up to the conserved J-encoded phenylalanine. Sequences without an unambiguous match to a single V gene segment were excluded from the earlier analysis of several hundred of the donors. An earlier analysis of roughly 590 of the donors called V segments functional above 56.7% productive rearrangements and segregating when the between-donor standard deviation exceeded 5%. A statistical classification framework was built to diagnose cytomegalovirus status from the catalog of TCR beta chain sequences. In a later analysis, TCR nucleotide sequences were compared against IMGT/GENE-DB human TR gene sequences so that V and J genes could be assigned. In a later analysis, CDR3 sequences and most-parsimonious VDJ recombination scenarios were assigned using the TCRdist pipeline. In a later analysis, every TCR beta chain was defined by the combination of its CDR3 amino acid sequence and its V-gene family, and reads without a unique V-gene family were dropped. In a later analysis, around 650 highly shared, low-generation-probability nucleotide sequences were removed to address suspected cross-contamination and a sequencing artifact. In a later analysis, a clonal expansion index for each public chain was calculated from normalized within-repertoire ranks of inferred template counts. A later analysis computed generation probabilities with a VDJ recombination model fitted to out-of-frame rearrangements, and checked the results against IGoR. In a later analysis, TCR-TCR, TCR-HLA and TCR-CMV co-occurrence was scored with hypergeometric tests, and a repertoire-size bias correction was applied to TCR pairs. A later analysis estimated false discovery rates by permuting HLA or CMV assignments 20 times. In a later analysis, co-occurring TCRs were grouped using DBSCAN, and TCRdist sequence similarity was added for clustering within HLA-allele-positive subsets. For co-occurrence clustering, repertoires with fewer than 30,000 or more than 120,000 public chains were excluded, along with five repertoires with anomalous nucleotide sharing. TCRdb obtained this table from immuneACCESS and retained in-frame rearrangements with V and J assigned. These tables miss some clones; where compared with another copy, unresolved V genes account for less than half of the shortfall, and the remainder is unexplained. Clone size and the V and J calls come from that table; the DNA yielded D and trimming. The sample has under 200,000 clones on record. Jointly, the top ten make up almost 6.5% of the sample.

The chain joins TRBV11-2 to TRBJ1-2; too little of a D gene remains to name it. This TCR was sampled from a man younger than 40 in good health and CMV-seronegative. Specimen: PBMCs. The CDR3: CASSLVPVNYGYTF. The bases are TGTGCCAGCAGCTTAGTTCCAGTTAACTATGGCTACACCTTC.